These T cell receptor beta chains were read from a single sample in a study of T cells in Graves' hyperthyroidism and ophthalmopathy. TCRdb passed the multiplex PCR reads through MiXCR, listing each CDR3 protein once. The data show about 640,000 distinct CDR3 sequences, roughly 20% seen once. Sample: blood. These receptors all come from a man aged 25-45 years with Graves' ophthalmopathy. Each CDR3 is given with its conserved first and last residue. A D gene is named only where the DNA matches it firmly. Clone size is not always given. Where it is, it says once, few, many or a class for expanded clones.

v_call	j_call	d_call	clone_size	cdr3_nt	cdr3_aa
TRBV12-3/TRBV12-4	TRBJ2-1	-	few	TGTGCCAGCAGTTTATCTTCATATGAGCAGTTCTTC	CASSLSSYEQFF
TRBV5-1	TRBJ1-2	-	many	TGCGCCAGCAGCTTGGACAGGGAAGCGGATGGCTACACCTTC	CASSLDREADGYTF
TRBV11-2	TRBJ2-7	-	few	TGTGCCAGCAGCTTAGGATTCGGGACCTACGAGCAGTACTTC	CASSLGFGTYEQYF
TRBV5-1	TRBJ1-2	-	-	TGCGCCAGCAAGTTCACCGAAGCTAACTATGGCTACACCTTC	CASKFTEANYGYTF
TRBV6-4	TRBJ2-7	-	-	TGTGCCAGCAGTTCTTTCCTCCAGGGGAGTCATGGGAACGAGCAGTACTTT	CASSSFLQGSHGNEQYF
TRBV9	TRBJ1-5	TRBD1	-	TGTGCCAGCACCCCGGGGACAGGGGATCAGCCCCAGCATTTT	CASTPGTGDQPQHF
TRBV12-3/TRBV12-4	TRBJ2-7	TRBD1	many	TGTGCCAGCAGTTGGGACAGGGATGTGTGCGAGCAGTACTTC	CASSWDRDVCEQYF
TRBV14	TRBJ1-3	-	-	TGTGCCAGCAGCCAAGATCGATTCAGGGGACCTGGAAACACCATATATTTT	CASSQDRFRGPGNTIYF
TRBV14	TRBJ2-6	TRBD1	-	TGTGCCAGCAGCCCAAACAGGGGATCTGGGGCCAACGTCCTGACTTTC	CASSPNRGSGANVLTF
TRBV6-1	TRBJ2-1	TRBD2	-	TGTGCCAGCAGCATGGGACTAGGGGAGTTCTTC	CASSMGLGEFF
TRBV7-2	TRBJ2-7	-	-	TGTGCCAGCAGCCTCTTTCGCGAGCAGTACTTC	CASSLFREQYF
TRBV11-1	TRBJ2-1	-	-	TGTGCCAGCAGCTTATCTATGAAAACTTGGGAACTAAAGTTTGATAATGAGCAGTTCTTC	CASSLSMKTWELKFDNEQFF
TRBV30	TRBJ1-5	-	many	TGTGCCTGGAGTGCACTGACTTCGGATCAGCCCCAGCATTTT	CAWSALTSDQPQHF
TRBV29-1	TRBJ2-5	TRBD2	few	TGCAGCGTGGATTCTTCGGGGGGGGAAGAGACCCAGTACTTC	CSVDSSGGEETQYF
TRBV5-1	TRBJ1-3	TRBD1	-	TGCGCCAGCAGCCCAGGACAGGGGGGGGTAAACACCATATATTTT	CASSPGQGGVNTIYF
TRBV2	TRBJ1-3	-	-	TGTGCCAGCAGTGAAGCGCCGGCAGCTGGAAACACCATATATTTT	CASSEAPAAGNTIYF
TRBV20-1	TRBJ1-6	-	-	TGCAGTGCTAGAGGGGGGAGTTCCTCCCTCCACTTT	CSARGGSSSLHF
TRBV5-1	TRBJ1-2	TRBD1	-	TGCGCCAGCAGCCTCTCCGGGACAGGGGAGGTCTATGGCTACACCTTC	CASSLSGTGEVYGYTF